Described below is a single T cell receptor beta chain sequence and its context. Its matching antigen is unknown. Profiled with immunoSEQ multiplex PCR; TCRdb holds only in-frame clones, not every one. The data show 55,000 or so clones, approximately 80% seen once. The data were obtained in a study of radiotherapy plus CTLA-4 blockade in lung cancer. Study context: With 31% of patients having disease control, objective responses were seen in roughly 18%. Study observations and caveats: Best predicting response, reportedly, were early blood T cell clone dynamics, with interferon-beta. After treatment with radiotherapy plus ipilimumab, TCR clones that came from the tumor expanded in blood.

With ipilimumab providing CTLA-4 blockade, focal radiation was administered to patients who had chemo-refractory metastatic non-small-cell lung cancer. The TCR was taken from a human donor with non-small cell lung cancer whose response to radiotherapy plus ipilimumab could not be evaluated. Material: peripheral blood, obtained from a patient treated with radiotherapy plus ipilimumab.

The CDR3 region has the DNA TGTGCCAGCAGCTCGAGACAGGGAAGGGAAAACACCATATATTTT. Amino acid sequence: CASSSRQGRENTIYF. J is TRBJ1-3 and V is TRBV7-9, with TRBD1 matching 7 bases. V lost 4 bases, J lost 6 bases, and 9 bases stayed unmatched. There are 15 residues in the CDR3. CDR1 and CDR2 from the germline V gene are SEHNR and FQNEAQ (reference sequence).